This TCR beta chain emerged from a study of T cell changes during pregnancy in multiple sclerosis. Measured with immunoSEQ multiplex PCR; TCRdb has only the in-frame clones, and not every one. Among tens of thousands of clones listed, roughly nine tenths were seen once. This receptor was taken from a female donor in good health, enrolled as a control in a pregnancy study. The sequences come from peripheral blood, collected after pregnancy.

CDR3 DNA sequence: TGCGCCAGCAGCTACCGGACGGGAAACTACGAGCAGTACTTC. Its translation is CASSYRTGNYEQYF. This chain joins TRBV4-3 and TRBJ2-7; D might be TRBD2 (5 bases). The CDR3 has 14 amino acids. Germline V gene lookup returns CDR1 LGHNA and CDR2 YSLEER. Between the trimmed V and J ends, which lost 5 bases and 3 bases, there was a span of 14 bases.